This TCR beta chain was captured in a study of control samples from healthy donors and cancer patients. V was clipped by 2 bases and J by 6 bases, with 10 bases between them. Per germline, CDR1 MNHGY and CDR2 SAAAGT. The CDR3 has 14 amino acids. The repertoire was sequenced with immunoSEQ multiplex PCR; TCRdb's copy has only in-frame clones and lacks some. This repertoire shows a few hundred thousand clones, about 93% found once; its top ten account for over 5.5%. Sequenced sample: PBMCs. The rearrangement joins TRBV6-8 to TRBJ1-4; tentative D call: TRBD1 (6 bases). This clonotype was sampled from a man aged 35-49 years with head and neck cancer. CDR3 coding DNA: TGTGCCAGCAGTTACGGCAGGGGCCATGAAAAACTGTTTTTT. Amino acid sequence: CASSYGRGHEKLFF.